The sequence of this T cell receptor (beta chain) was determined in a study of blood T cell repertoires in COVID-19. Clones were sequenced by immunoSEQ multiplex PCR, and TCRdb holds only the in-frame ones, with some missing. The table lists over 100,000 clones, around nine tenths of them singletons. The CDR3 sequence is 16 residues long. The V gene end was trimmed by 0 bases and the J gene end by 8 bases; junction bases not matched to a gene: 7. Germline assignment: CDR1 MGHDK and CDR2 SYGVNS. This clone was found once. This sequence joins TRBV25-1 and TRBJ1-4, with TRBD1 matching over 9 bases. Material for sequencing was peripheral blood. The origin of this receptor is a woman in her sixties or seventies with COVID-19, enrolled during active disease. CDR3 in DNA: TGTGCCAGCAGTGAATATCAAGGGACAGGGAACGAAAAACTGTTTTTT. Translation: CASSEYQGTGNEKLFF.